Sequencing of this TCR beta chain was carried out in a study of control samples from healthy donors and cancer patients. TCRdb keeps only in-frame clones here, not all; method: immunoSEQ multiplex PCR. The sample contains about 180,000 clones, approximately 94% of which appear only once. Germline V lookup: CDR1 LGHDT, CDR2 YNNKEL (reference sequence). The J segment lost 3 bases and the V segment lost 3 bases, leaving 12 bases of the junction unmatched. The CDR3 runs to 18 residues. This sequence joins TRBV3-1 (or the pseudogene TRBV3-2) and TRBJ2-1, with 9 bases that match TRBD2. This receptor was obtained from a woman under 30 in good health. The sample taken for sequencing was blood. The CDR3 coding sequence is TGTGCCAGCAGCCAGGAAGATCCGACTAGCGGAGTCTACAATGAGCAGTTCTTC. Its protein product is CASSQEDPTSGVYNEQFF.